This T cell receptor (beta chain) was observed in a study of blood T cell repertoires in COVID-19. On the study more broadly: The cDNA or gDNA used as material had been derived from T cells, B-cell-depleted T cells, or PBMCs.

Germline loops: CDR1 SGHTA, CDR2 FQGNSA. The CDR3 has 16 residues. The junction had 8 bases not matched to a gene; V was cut back by 4 bases and J by 4 bases. Sequencing used immunoSEQ multiplex PCR; TCRdb keeps in-frame clones, though not all of them. The sample contains roughly 100,000 clones, roughly 79% of which appear only once. Sequenced material: peripheral blood. The chain has TRBV7-2 and TRBJ1-2, with 11 nucleotides matching TRBD1. This sequence was found in an elderly man with COVID-19, enrolled during active disease. The CDR3 sequence: CASSSGTGGIGYGYTF. DNA of the CDR3: TGTGCCAGCAGCTCCGGGACAGGGGGAATCGGCTATGGCTACACCTTC.